These 24 T cell receptor beta chains originate from one sample sequenced in a study of blood T cells in healthy people across ages. The authors ran a second PCR of about 6 to 11 cycles using a sample-barcoded 5' primer and a J-beta primer mix. TCRdb recomputed calls from the 5' RACE reads with MiXCR, one row per CDR3 protein. The table has some 1,800,000 distinct CDR3 sequences, 35% to 50% seen once. The source material was blood. The source of these receptors is a human donor in good health.

The chain joins TRBV28 to TRBJ2-7; 7 positions agree with TRBD1. Germline assignment: CDR1 MDHEN and CDR2 SYDVKM. The length of the CDR3 is 14 residues. V trimming: 3 bases; J trimming: 6 bases; junction bases outside the gene matches: 8. CDR3 sequence: CASSFGVGQAEQYF. The CDR3 DNA reads as TGTGCCAGCAGTTTCGGCGTCGGACAGGCCGAGCAGTACTTC.

This clonotype was counted only a few times. The rearrangement uses TRBV29-1 and TRBJ2-1; D might be TRBD1 or TRBD2, each matching 5 bases. The CDR3 runs 13 residues. The V gene's germline CDR1 is SQVTM and CDR2 ANQGSEA. Trimming took 8 bases from V and 5 from J, leaving 16 bases between them. The CDR3 nucleotides read TGCAGCCCCGAGGGGTTGGGAAACAATGAGCAGTTCTTC. Amino acid sequence: CSPEGLGNNEQFF.

There are a few counts of this clonotype. The rearrangement uses TRBV4-3 and TRBJ2-7; D call uncertain. Trimming pared 0 bases from V and 6 bases from J, leaving 9 bases between. Germline lookup yields CDR1 LGHNA and CDR2 YSLEER. The CDR3 length is 13 residues. The CDR3 region has the DNA TGCGCCAGCAGCCAAGAGTCCGGTCGCGAGCAGTACTTC. Translating it yields CASSQESGREQYF.

The gene calls are TRBV10-3 and TRBJ2-7; a possible D gene is TRBD2 (5 bases). The CDR3 covers 16 residues. Deletions cut 0 bases from V and 0 bases from J, with 12 bases between. CDR1 and CDR2 from the germline V gene are ENHRY and SYGVKD. The CDR3, as DNA: TGTGCCATCAGTGAGTCTGGGAGCGCTAGCTCCTACGAGCAGTACTTC. Translation gives CAISESGSASSYEQYF.

A few counts support this clonotype. This chain uses TRBV5-1 with TRBJ2-7, with 9 bases identical to TRBD1. The CDR3 covers 16 residues. Losses at the gene ends were 4 bases for V and 6 bases for J; bases not matched to a gene: 14. Germline V lookup: CDR1 SGHRS, CDR2 YFSETQ. Here the CDR3 reads CASSITGQGSASEQYF. CDR3 nucleotides: TGCGCCAGCAGCATCACGGGACAGGGATCGGCAAGCGAGCAGTACTTC.

This clonotype was detected only a few times. This sequence joins TRBV27 and TRBJ2-7; TRBD1 is a possible D gene (6 bases). The germline V and J ends were trimmed by 5 bases and 4 bases, with 12 bases remaining between them. Germline V gene lookup returns CDR1 MNHEY and CDR2 SMNVEV (reference sequence). This CDR3 is 13 amino acids long. The chain's CDR3 is CASSTRGSYEQYF. The CDR3 DNA is TGTGCCAGCAGTACGAGGGGGTCTTACGAGCAGTACTTC.

Points on this clonotype: The junction departs from the called germline gene at one end, perhaps through a read error. The J gene is TRBJ2-4, the V gene TRBV7-2; 8 bases map to TRBD2. The CDR3 is 14 residues long. Germline CDR1 reads SGHTA; CDR2 reads FQGNSA. The chain's CDR3 is CASSPGGATNIQYF. DNA of the CDR3: TGTGCCAGCAGCCCCGGGGGGGCCACAAACATTCAGTACTTC.

This chain links TRBV7-2 with TRBJ1-6; D remains ambiguous. Trimming stripped 2 bases from V and 4 bases from J, with 6 bases between. CDR3 size: 14 residues. CDR1 SGHTA and CDR2 FQGNSA come from the germline V gene. This CDR3 reads CASSLWRYNSPLHF. The CDR3 DNA sequence: TGTGCCAGCAGCTTATGGCGGTATAATTCACCCCTCCACTTT. Full variable domain (missing parts from reference TRBV7-2 and TRBJ1-6): GAGVSQSPSNKVTEKGKDVELRCDPISGHTALYWYRQSLGQGLEFLIYFQGNSAPDKSGLPSDRFSAERTGGSVSTLTIQRTQQEDSAVYLCASSLWRYNSPLHFGNGTRLTVT.

There are a few counts of this clonotype. The chain has TRBV6-5 and TRBJ1-1; D uncertain. Germline V gives CDR1 MNHEY, CDR2 SVGAGI. V lost 0 bases to trimming and J lost 4 bases, with 6 bases between them. This CDR3 has 13 residues. The CDR3 here is CASSYSDPTEAFF. In DNA form, the CDR3 reads TGTGCCAGCAGTTACTCAGACCCCACTGAAGCTTTCTTT.

The chain links TRBV20-1 to TRBJ2-3, with 7 nucleotides matching TRBD1. From germline, CDR1 is DFQATT and CDR2 SNEGSKA (reference sequence). V lost 0 bases and J lost 4; bases outside the gene matches: 4. This CDR3 contains 14 residues. CDR3 loop: CSARDNRGPDTQYF. The CDR3 nucleotides are TGCAGTGCTAGAGATAACAGGGGCCCAGATACGCAGTATTTT.

This chain joins TRBV29-1 and TRBJ1-2, with D unresolved. Germline V gene lookup returns CDR1 SQVTM and CDR2 ANQGSEA. The ends were cut back, 1 base at V and 2 bases at J, with 11 bases in the middle. The CDR3 is 14 amino acids. This chain's CDR3 is CSVEVGRRNYGYTF. The CDR3 DNA reads TGCAGCGTTGAAGTAGGAAGACGGAACTATGGCTACACCTTC.

This clonotype was observed at least ten times. In nucleotides, the CDR3 is TGCAGTGCCCCGACAGCTAACTATGGCTACACCTTC. Translation: CSAPTANYGYTF. The chain is built from TRBV20-1 and TRBJ1-2; D may be TRBD1 (5 bases). Germline CDR1 DFQATT, CDR2 SNEGSKA (reference sequence). Trimming shortened V by 6 bases and J by 0 bases, and 8 bases separated the two germline ends. CDR3 length equals 12 residues.

This chain links TRBV20-1 with TRBJ2-1; D is possibly TRBD1 (5 bases). The CDR3 length is 16 residues. Germline CDR1 and CDR2: DFQATT and SNEGSKA (reference sequence). V was pared by 3 bases and J by 0 bases, with 15 bases between. The DNA for the CDR3 is TGCAGTGCTAGGCCCCAGGGTCCTGCCTCCTACAATGAGCAGTTCTTC. Translating it yields CSARPQGPASYNEQFF.

The chain recombines TRBV7-9 with TRBJ1-1, with D uncertain. Trimming took 10 bases from V and 11 from J, leaving 17 bases between them. Germline V lookup: CDR1 SEHNR, CDR2 FQNEAQ (reference sequence). The CDR3 contains 11 residues. CDR3: CATHGGLWAFF. The CDR3 DNA sequence: TGTGCCACACACGGCGGGCTCTGGGCTTTCTTT. Supplemented by reference TRBV7-9 and TRBJ1-1, the full variable domain reads DTGVSQNPRHKITKRGQNVTFRCDPISEHNRLYWYRQTLGQGPEFLTYFQNEAQLEKSRLLSDRFSAERPKGSFSTLEIQRTEQGDSAMYLCATHGGLWAFFGQGTRLTVV.

This clonotype appeared a few times. The junction differs from germline at one of its ends, possibly a read error. This chain links TRBV7-9 with TRBJ2-5, with D hard to call. The CDR3 sequence is 14 residues long. CDR1 and CDR2 from the germline V gene are SEHNR and FQNEAQ (reference sequence). The DNA of the CDR3 is TGTGCCAGCAGCGCTAGGACGGACGGAGAGACCCGGTACTTC. This gives the protein CASSARTDGETRYF.

This clonotype was counted a few times. The chain recombines TRBV5-1 with TRBJ2-1; 8 positions agree with TRBD2. Germline values: CDR1 SGHRS, CDR2 YFSETQ. J gave up 5 bases and V 3 bases, and 7 bases lay outside the gene matches. This CDR3 comprises 15 residues. CDR3 coding DNA: TGCGCCAGCAGCTCCGGGACTAGGTGGGACAATGAGCAGTTCTTC. Translation gives CASSSGTRWDNEQFF. Looking up the rest from reference TRBV5-1 and TRBJ2-1 gives the full variable domain: KAGVTQTPRYLIKTRGQQVTLSCSPISGHRSVSWYQQTPGQGLQFLFEYFSETQRNKGNFPGRFSGRQFSNSRSEMNVSTLELGDSALYLCASSSGTRWDNEQFFGPGTRLTVL.

DNA for the CDR3: TGTGCCAGCAGCTTAGATCGTAGGGGTGGCTACACCTTC. The encoded protein is CASSLDRRGGYTF. The chain employs TRBV7-9 and TRBJ1-2; the D gene is possibly TRBD1 (5 bases). The CDR3 is made up of 13 amino acids. V gave up 1 base and J gave up 7 bases, with 10 bases separating them. The V gene's germline CDR1 is SEHNR and CDR2 FQNEAQ (reference sequence).

The genes are TRBV7-2 and TRBJ1-2; weak D call: TRBD1 (5 bases). V shed 4 bases and J shed 4 bases, with 13 bases lying between them. This CDR3 spans 14 amino acids. From germline, CDR1 is SGHTA and CDR2 FQGNSA. The CDR3 protein is CASSSLPGTYGYTF. Here the CDR3 DNA reads TGTGCCAGCAGCTCCCTTCCAGGGACCTATGGCTACACCTTC.

The rearrangement joins TRBV7-2 to TRBJ2-5; 9 bases agree with TRBD2. The CDR3 loop spans 18 amino acids. After removal of 3 bases from V and 5 bases from J, the junction contained 16 bases not matched to a gene. CDR1 is SGHTA, CDR2 FQGNSA, per germline. The CDR3 reads CASSFRASEAGGRETQYF. CDR3 bases: TGTGCCAGCAGCTTTAGGGCGAGCGAGGCGGGGGGGCGGGAGACCCAGTACTTC.

The rearrangement uses TRBV4-2 and TRBJ1-2, with D uncertain. The CDR3 covers 15 residues. Germline V lookup: CDR1 LGHNA, CDR2 YNFKEQ. Trimming removed 3 bases from V and 6 bases from J, with 17 bases in between. CDR3 loop: CASSQEPGSPNGYTF. For the CDR3, the DNA is TGTGCCAGCAGCCAGGAACCGGGCTCACCAAATGGCTACACCTTC.

The rearrangement joins TRBV7-9 to TRBJ2-2; D may be TRBD2 (6 bases). This CDR3 spans 14 amino acids. V was trimmed by 6 bases and J by 5 bases, leaving 13 bases between them. Germline loops: CDR1 SEHNR, CDR2 FQNEAQ (reference sequence). CDR3 nucleotides: TGTGCCAGCAGTGAACGGGGGAGAACCGGGGAGCTGTTTTTT. Its translation is CASSERGRTGELFF.

The rearrangement uses TRBV6-5 and TRBJ2-3; either TRBD1 or TRBD2 may fit D (5 bases each). The V end was cut by 5 bases, the J end by 2 bases, with 14 bases between. Germline lookup yields CDR1 MNHEY and CDR2 SVGAGI. The CDR3 consists of 15 residues. The CDR3 reads CASSVGTANTDTQYF. The DNA for the CDR3 is TGTGCCAGCAGTGTAGGGACCGCAAACACAGATACGCAGTATTTT.

This clonotype was detected a few times. The rearrangement joins TRBV24-1 to TRBJ2-2; 7 bases fit TRBD2. The CDR3 contains 16 residues. Germline CDR1 is KGHDR and CDR2 is SFDVKD. Unmatched junction bases numbered 1, after V lost 0 bases and J lost 1 base. The CDR3 loop reads CATSDLGRGNTGELFF. As DNA, the CDR3 is TGTGCCACCAGTGATTTGGGGAGGGGGAACACCGGGGAGCTGTTTTTT.

The V call is TRBV5-1, the J call TRBJ2-1, with a possible D match to TRBD1 (5 bases). This CDR3 spans 15 amino acids. Trimming left V 2 bases short and J 8 bases short, with 17 bases between. Germline V gene lookup returns CDR1 SGHRS and CDR2 YFSETQ. The CDR3 sequence is CASSFEGVSKDEQFF. Here the CDR3 DNA reads TGCGCCAGCAGCTTTGAAGGGGTATCGAAGGATGAGCAGTTCTTC.